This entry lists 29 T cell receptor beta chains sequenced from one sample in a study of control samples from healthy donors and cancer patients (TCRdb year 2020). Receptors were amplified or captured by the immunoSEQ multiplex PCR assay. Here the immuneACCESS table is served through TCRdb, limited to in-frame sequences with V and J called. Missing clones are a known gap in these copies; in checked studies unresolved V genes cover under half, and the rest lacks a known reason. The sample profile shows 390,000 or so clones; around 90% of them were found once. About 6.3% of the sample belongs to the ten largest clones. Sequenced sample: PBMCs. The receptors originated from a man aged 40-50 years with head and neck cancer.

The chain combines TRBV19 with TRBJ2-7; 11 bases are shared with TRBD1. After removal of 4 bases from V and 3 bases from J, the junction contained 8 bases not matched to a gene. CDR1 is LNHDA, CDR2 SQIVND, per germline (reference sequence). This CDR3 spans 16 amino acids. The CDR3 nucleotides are TGTGCCAGTAGTAGAGGGACGGGACAGGGGGACTACGAGCAGTACTTC. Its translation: CASSRGTGQGDYEQYF. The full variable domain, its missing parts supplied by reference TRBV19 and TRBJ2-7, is DGGITQSPKYLFRKEGQNVTLSCEQNLNHDAMYWYRQDPGQGLRLIYYSQIVNDFQKGDIAEGYSVSREKKESFPLTVTSAQKNPTAFYLCASSRGTGQGDYEQYFGPGTRLTVT.

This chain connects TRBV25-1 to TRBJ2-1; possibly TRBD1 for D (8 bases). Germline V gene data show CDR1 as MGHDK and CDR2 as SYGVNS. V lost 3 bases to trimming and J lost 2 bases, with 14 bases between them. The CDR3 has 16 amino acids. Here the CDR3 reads CASSELTGGAYNEQFF. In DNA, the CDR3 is TGTGCCAGCAGTGAGTTAACAGGGGGGGCCTACAATGAGCAGTTCTTC.

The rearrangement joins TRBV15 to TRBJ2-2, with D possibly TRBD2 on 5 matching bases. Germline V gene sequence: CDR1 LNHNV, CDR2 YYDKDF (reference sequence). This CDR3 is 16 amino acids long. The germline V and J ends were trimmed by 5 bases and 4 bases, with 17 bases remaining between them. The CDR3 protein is CATSPWGSEGTGELFF. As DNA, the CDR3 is TGTGCCACCAGCCCCTGGGGTAGCGAGGGCACCGGGGAGCTGTTTTTT.

The CDR3 coding sequence is TGTGCCAGCAGTGACCGGGACAGGGGAGCTAATGAAAAACTGTTTTTT. It yields the protein CASSDRDRGANEKLFF. V usage is TRBV25-1 and J usage is TRBJ1-4; 10 positions agree with TRBD1. The CDR3 totals 16 residues. The V gene's germline CDR1 is MGHDK and CDR2 SYGVNS. V was pared by 3 bases and J by 3 bases, with 4 bases of the junction left unmatched.

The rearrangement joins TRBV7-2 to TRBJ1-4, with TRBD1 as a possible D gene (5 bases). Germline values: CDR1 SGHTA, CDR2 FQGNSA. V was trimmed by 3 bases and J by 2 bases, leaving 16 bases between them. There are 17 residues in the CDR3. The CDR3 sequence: CASSFAGPTFTNEKLFF. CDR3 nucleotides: TGTGCCAGCAGCTTCGCAGGGCCAACGTTTACTAATGAAAAACTGTTTTTT. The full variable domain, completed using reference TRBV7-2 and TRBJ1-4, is GAGVSQSPSNKVTEKGKDVELRCDPISGHTALYWYRQSLGQGLEFLIYFQGNSAPDKSGLPSDRFSAERTGGSVSTLTIQRTQQEDSAVYLCASSFAGPTFTNEKLFFGSGTQLSVL.

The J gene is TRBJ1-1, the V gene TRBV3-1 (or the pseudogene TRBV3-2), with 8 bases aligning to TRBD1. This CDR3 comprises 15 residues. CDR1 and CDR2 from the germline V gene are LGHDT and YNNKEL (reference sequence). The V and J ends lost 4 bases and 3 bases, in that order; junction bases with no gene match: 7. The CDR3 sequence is CASSPRQGAYTEAFF. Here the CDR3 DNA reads TGTGCCAGCAGCCCGCGCCAGGGGGCGTACACTGAAGCTTTCTTT.

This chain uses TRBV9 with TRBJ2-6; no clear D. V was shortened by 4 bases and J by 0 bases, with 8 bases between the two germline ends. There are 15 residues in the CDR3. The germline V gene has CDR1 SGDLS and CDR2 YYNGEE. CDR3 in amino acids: CASSRLSSGANVLTF. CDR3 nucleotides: TGTGCCAGCAGCAGATTGAGCTCTGGGGCCAACGTCCTGACTTTC.

The CDR3: CASSQVFREGFQPQHF. As DNA, the CDR3 is TGTGCCAGCAGCCAAGTGTTCAGGGAAGGCTTTCAGCCCCAGCATTTT. The V and J genes are TRBV4-2 and TRBJ1-5; perhaps TRBD1 as D (5 bases). CDR3 length: 16 residues. With 1 base removed from V and 6 bases from J, the gap between germline ends came to 16 bases. CDR1 and CDR2 from the germline V gene are LGHNA and YNFKEQ.

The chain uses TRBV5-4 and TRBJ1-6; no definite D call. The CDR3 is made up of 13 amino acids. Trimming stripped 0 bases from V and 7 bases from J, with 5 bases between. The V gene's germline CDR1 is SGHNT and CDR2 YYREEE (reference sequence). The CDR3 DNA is TGTGCCAGCAGCTTGGGGGAGAATTCACCCCTCCACTTT. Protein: CASSLGENSPLHF.

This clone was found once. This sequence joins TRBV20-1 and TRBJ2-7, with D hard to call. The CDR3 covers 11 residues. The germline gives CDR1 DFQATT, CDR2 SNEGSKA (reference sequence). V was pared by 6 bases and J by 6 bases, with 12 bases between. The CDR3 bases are TGCAGTGCCATCAGGCTGGGCGAGCAGTACTTC. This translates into CSAIRLGEQYF.

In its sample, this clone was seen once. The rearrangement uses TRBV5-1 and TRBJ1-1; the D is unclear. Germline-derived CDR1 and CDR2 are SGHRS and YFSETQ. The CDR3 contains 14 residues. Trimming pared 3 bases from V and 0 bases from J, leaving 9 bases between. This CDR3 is CASSYQEVNTEAFF. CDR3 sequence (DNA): TGCGCCAGCAGCTACCAGGAGGTGAACACTGAAGCTTTCTTT.

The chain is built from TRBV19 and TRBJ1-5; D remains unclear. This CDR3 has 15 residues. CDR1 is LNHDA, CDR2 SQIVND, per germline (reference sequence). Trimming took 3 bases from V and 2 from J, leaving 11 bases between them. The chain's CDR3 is CASSIRVEGNQPQHF. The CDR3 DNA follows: TGTGCCAGTAGTATTAGGGTGGAAGGCAATCAGCCCCAGCATTTT.

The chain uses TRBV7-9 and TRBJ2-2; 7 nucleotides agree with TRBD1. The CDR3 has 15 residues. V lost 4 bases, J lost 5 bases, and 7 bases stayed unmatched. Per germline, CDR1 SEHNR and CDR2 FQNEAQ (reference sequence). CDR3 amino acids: CASSSDRDRTGELFF. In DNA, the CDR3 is TGTGCCAGCAGCTCCGACAGGGATAGGACCGGGGAGCTGTTTTTT. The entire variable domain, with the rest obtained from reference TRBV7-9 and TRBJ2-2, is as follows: DTGVSQNPRHKITKRGQNVTFRCDPISEHNRLYWYRQTLGQGPEFLTYFQNEAQLEKSRLLSDRFSAERPKGSFSTLEIQRTEQGDSAMYLCASSSDRDRTGELFFGEGSRLTVL.

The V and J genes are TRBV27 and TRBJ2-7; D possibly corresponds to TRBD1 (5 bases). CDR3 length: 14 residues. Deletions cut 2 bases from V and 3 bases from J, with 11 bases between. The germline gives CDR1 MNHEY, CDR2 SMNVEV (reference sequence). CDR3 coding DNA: TGTGCCAGCAGTTTAACCGACAGAAACTACGAGCAGTACTTC. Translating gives CASSLTDRNYEQYF.

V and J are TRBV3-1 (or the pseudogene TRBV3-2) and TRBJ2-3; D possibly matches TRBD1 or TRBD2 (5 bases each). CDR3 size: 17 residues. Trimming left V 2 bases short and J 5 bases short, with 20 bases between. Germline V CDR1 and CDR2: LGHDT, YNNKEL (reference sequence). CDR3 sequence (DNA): TGTGCCAGCAGCCAACTTGGGACCTCCGCGTTGGAAGATACGCAGTATTTT. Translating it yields CASSQLGTSALEDTQYF.

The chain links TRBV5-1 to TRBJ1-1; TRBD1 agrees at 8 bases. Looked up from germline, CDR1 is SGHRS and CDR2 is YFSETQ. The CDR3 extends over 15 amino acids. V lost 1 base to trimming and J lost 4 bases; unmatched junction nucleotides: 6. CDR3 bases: TGCGCCAGCAGCTTGTTTGGTACAGGGGGCACTGAAGCTTTCTTT. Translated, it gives CASSLFGTGGTEAFF.

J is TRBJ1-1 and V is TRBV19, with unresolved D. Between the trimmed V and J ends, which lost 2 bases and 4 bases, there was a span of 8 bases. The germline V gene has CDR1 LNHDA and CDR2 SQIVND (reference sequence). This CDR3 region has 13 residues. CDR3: CASSIKESTEAFF. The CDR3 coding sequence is TGTGCCAGTAGTATAAAGGAGAGCACTGAAGCTTTCTTT.

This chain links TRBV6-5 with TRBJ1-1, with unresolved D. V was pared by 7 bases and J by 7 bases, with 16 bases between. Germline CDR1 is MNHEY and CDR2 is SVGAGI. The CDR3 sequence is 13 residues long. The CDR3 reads CASTLRSGFEAFF. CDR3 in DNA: TGTGCCAGCACCCTACGGTCTGGGTTTGAAGCTTTCTTT.

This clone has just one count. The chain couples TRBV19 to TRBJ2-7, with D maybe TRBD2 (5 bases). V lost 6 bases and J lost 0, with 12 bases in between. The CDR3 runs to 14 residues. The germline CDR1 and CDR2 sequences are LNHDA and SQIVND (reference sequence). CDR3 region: CASRTAGDSYEQYF. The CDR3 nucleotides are TGTGCCAGTAGGACCGCGGGTGACTCCTACGAGCAGTACTTC.

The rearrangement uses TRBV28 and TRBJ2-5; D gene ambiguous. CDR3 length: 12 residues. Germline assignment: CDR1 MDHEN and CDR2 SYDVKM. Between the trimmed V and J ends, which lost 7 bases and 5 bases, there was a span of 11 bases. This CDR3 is CASTGRWETQYF. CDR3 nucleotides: TGTGCCAGCACAGGCAGGTGGGAGACCCAGTACTTC.

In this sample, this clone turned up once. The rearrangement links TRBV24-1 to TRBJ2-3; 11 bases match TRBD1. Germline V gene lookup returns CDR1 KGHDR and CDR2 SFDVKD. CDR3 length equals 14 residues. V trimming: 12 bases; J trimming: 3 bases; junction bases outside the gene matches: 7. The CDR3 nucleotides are TGTGCCCCTTCGGACAGGGGGCATACAGATACGCAGTATTTT. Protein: CAPSDRGHTDTQYF.

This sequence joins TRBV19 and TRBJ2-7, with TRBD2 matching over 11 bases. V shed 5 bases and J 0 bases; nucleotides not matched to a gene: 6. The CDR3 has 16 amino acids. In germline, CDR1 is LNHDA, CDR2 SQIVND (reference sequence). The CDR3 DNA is TGTGCCAGTAGTTCGGGACTAGCGGCCGTCTCCTACGAGCAGTACTTC. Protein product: CASSSGLAAVSYEQYF.

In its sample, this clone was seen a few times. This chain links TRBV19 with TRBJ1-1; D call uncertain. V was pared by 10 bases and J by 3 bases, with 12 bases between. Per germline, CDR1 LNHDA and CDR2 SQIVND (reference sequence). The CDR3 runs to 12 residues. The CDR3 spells CATMVGYTEAFF. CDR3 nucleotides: TGTGCCACTATGGTGGGATACACTGAAGCTTTCTTT.

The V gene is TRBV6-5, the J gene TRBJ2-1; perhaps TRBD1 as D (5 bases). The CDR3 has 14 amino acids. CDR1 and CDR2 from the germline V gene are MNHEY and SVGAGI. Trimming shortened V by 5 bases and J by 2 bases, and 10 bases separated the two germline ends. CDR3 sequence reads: CASSSQGPYNEQFF. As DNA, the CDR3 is TGTGCCAGCAGTAGTCAGGGCCCCTACAATGAGCAGTTCTTC.

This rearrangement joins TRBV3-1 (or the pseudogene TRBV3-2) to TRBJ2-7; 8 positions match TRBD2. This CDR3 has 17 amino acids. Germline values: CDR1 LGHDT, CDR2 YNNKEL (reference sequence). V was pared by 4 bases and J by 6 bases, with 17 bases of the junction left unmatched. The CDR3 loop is CASSPPHGSGMMGEQYF. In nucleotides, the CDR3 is TGTGCCAGCAGCCCACCCCATGGTAGCGGGATGATGGGCGAGCAGTACTTC.

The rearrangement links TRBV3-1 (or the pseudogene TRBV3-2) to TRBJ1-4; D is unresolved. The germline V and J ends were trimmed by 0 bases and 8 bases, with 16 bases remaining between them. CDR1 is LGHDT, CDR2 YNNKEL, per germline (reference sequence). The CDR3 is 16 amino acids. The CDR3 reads CASSQDLGQNHEKLFF. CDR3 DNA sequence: TGTGCCAGCAGCCAAGATCTAGGCCAGAACCACGAAAAACTGTTTTTT.

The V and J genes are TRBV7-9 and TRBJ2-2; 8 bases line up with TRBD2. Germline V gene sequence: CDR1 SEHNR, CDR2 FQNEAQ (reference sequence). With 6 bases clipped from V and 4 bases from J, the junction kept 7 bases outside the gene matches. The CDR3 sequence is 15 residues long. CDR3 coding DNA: TGTGCCAGCAGTTCGGGGCTAGCGGGCACCGGGGAGCTGTTTTTT. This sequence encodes CASSSGLAGTGELFF. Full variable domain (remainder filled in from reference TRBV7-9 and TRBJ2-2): DTGVSQNPRHKITKRGQNVTFRCDPISEHNRLYWYRQTLGQGPEFLTYFQNEAQLEKSRLLSDRFSAERPKGSFSTLEIQRTEQGDSAMYLCASSSGLAGTGELFFGEGSRLTVL.

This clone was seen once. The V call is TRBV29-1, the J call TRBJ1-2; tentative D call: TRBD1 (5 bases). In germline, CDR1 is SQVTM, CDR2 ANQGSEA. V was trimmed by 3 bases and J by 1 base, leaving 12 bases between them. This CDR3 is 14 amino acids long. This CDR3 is CSVEVTGGNYGYTF. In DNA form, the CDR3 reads TGCAGCGTTGAGGTGACCGGGGGTAACTATGGCTACACCTTC.

This chain's CDR3 is CASSDGGGHTEAFF. The CDR3 DNA reads as TGCGCCAGCAGTGATGGCGGAGGCCACACTGAAGCTTTCTTT. The chain links TRBV10-1 to TRBJ1-1; no clear D gene. The germline CDR1 and CDR2 sequences are WNHNN and SYGVQD (reference sequence). Trimming took 3 bases from V and 3 from J, leaving 11 bases between them. The CDR3 is 14 residues long.